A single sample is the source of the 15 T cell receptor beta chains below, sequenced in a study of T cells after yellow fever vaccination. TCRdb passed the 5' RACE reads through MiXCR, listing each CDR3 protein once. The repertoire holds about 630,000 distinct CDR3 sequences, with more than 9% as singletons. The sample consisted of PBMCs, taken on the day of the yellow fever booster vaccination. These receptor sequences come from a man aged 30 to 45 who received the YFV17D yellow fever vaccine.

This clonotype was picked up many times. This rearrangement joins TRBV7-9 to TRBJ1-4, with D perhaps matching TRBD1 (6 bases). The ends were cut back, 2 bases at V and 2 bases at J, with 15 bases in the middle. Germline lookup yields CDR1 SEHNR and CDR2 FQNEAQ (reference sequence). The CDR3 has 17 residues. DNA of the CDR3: TGTGCCAGCAGCTTAAATGGGGGGCTCGGGACTAATGAAAAACTGTTTTTT. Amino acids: CASSLNGGLGTNEKLFF.

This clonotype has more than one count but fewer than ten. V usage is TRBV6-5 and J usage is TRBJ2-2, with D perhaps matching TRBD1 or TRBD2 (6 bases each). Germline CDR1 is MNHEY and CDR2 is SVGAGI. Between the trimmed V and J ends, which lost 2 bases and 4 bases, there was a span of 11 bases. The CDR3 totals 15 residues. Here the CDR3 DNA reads TGTGCCAGCAGTTACGGGGGGCTTGGCACCGGGGAGCTGTTTTTT. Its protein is CASSYGGLGTGELFF.

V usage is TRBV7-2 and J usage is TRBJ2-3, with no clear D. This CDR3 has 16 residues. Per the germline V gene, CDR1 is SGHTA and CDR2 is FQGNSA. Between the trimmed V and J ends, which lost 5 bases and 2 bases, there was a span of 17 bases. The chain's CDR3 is CASSQFGTGNTDTQYF. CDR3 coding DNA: TGTGCCAGCAGCCAGTTCGGCACCGGAAACACAGATACGCAGTATTTT.

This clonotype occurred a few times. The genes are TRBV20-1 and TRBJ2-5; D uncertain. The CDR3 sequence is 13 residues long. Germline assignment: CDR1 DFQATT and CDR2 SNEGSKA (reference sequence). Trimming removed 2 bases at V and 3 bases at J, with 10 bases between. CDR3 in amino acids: CSARRTGKETQYF. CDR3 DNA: TGCAGTGCTAGACGTACTGGGAAAGAGACCCAGTACTTC.

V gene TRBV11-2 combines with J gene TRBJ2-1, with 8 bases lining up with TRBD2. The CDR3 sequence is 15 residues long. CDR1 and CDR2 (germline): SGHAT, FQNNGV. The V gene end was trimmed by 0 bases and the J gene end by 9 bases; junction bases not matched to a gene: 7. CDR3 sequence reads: CASSLELTGRGEQFF. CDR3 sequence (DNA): TGTGCCAGCAGCTTAGAATTAACCGGGAGGGGTGAGCAGTTCTTC.

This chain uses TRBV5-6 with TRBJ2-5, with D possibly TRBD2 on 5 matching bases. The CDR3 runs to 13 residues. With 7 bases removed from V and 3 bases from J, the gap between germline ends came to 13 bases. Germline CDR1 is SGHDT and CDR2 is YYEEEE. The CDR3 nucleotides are TGTGCCAGCGGCCGAGGGCTCGAAGAGACCCAGTACTTC. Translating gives CASGRGLEETQYF.

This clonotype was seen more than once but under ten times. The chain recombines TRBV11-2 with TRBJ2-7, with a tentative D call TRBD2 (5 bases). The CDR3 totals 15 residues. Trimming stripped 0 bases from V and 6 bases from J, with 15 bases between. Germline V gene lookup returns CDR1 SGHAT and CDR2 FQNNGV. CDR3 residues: CASSLDLDGGREQYF. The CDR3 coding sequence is TGTGCCAGCAGCTTAGATCTTGACGGAGGCCGCGAGCAGTACTTC.

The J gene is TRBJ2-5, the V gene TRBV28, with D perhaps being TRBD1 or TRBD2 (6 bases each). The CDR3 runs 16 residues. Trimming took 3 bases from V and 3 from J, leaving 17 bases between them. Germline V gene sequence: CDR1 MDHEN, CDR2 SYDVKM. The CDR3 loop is CASSFRGGNREETQYF. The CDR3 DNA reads TGTGCCAGCAGTTTCCGGGGAGGAAACAGGGAAGAGACCCAGTACTTC.

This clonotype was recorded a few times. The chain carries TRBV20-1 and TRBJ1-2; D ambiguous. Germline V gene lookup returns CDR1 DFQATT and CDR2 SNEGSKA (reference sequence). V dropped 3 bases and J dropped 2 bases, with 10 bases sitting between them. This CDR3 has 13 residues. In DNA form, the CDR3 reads TGCAGTGCTAGGAACAGCACGAACTATGGCTACACCTTC. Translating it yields CSARNSTNYGYTF.

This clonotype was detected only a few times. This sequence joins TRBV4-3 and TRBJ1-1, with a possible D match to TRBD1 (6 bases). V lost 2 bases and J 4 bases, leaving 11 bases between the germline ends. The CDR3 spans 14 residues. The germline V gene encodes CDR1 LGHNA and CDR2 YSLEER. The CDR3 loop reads CASSQRGGGTEAFF. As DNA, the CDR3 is TGCGCCAGCAGCCAACGGGGGGGCGGCACTGAAGCTTTCTTT.

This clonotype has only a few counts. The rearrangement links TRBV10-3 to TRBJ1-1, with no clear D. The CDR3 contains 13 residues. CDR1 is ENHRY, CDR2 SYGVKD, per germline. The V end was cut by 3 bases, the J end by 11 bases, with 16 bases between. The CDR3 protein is CAISEKGKSIAFF. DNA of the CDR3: TGTGCCATCAGTGAAAAAGGGAAGAGTATCGCTTTCTTT.

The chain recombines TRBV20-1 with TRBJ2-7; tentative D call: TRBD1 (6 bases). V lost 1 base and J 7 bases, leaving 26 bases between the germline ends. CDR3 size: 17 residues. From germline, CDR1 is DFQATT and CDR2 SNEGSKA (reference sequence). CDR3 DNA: TGCAGTGCTAGAGGTAGTTCACAGGGCGCCCTGGGACGGGAGCAGTACTTC. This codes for CSARGSSQGALGREQYF.

The CDR3 nucleotides read TGTGCCAGCTCACCTCGGGACTTGGAAAAAGGAAACATTCAGTACTTC. It translates to CASSPRDLEKGNIQYF. This chain joins TRBV18 and TRBJ2-4; a possible D gene is TRBD2 (6 bases). The germline V gene has CDR1 KGHSH and CDR2 LQKENI. The V and J ends lost 3 bases and 6 bases respectively, with 18 bases between them. The length of the CDR3 is 16 residues.

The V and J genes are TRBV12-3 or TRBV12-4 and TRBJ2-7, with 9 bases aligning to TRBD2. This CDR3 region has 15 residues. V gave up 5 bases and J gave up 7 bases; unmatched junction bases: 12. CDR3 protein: CASSANLAGLGEQYF. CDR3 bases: TGTGCCAGCAGTGCCAATCTAGCGGGGCTGGGGGAGCAGTACTTC.

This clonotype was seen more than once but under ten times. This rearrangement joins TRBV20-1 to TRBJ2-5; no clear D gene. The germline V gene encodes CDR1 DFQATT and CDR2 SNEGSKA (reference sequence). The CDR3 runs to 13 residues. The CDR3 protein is CRPAAPLGETQYF. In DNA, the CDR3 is TGCAGGCCTGCGGCGCCCTTGGGGGAGACCCAGTACTTC.